Each of the 27 T cell receptor beta chains below was sequenced from the same sample in a study of blood T cell repertoires in COVID-19. Data came from immunoSEQ multiplex PCR; TCRdb stores just in-frame clones and leaves some out. The sample holds 150,000 to 200,000 clones, 60% to 85% seen once. Sequenced material: peripheral blood. Source of these receptors: a woman aged 55-70 years with COVID-19, enrolled during active disease.

The CDR3 here is CASSQDPRADETQYF. CDR3 bases: TGCGCCAGCAGCCAAGATCCCAGGGCCGATGAGACCCAGTACTTC. The chain has TRBV4-3 and TRBJ2-5; D may be TRBD1 (5 bases). Germline loops: CDR1 LGHNA, CDR2 YSLEER. The V end was cut by 0 bases, the J end by 5 bases, with 13 bases between. CDR3 size: 15 residues.

The V gene is TRBV11-2, the J gene TRBJ2-2, with D possibly TRBD2 on 6 matching bases. The length of the CDR3 is 14 residues. V lost 4 bases and J lost 6, with 12 bases in between. The germline CDR1 and CDR2 sequences are SGHAT and FQNNGV. The CDR3 DNA reads as TGTGCCAGCAGCTCGATCCTAGCGCCCGGGGAGCTGTTTTTT. Protein product: CASSSILAPGELFF.

Relative to its sample, this clone is medium-sized (0.01 to 0.1%). The rearrangement links TRBV2 to TRBJ1-5, with D maybe TRBD1 (6 bases). Germline lookup yields CDR1 SNHLY and CDR2 FYNNEI. V gave up 7 bases and J gave up 4 bases, with 20 bases separating them. The CDR3 runs 16 residues. CDR3 sequence (DNA): TGTGCCAGCATGTCCACGGAACAGGGAATTAATCAGCCCCAGCATTTT. Amino acid sequence: CASMSTEQGINQPQHF.

The chain uses TRBV5-1 and TRBJ1-1, with D unclear. Looked up from germline, CDR1 is SGHRS and CDR2 is YFSETQ. Trimming removed 4 bases from V and 1 base from J, with 14 bases in between. This CDR3 region has 15 residues. The CDR3 DNA reads as TGCGCCAGCAGCCCGGCATTTGGCGGGAACACTGAAGCTTTCTTT. This sequence encodes CASSPAFGGNTEAFF.

The chain employs TRBV29-1 and TRBJ2-6; possibly TRBD2 for D (7 bases). The V and J ends lost 4 bases and 2 bases respectively, with 15 bases between them. The germline V gene has CDR1 SQVTM and CDR2 ANQGSEA. The CDR3 runs to 16 residues. DNA for the CDR3: TGCAGCGTTGTTCCGACCGGGGGGCCTGGGGCCAACGTCCTGACTTTC. This encodes CSVVPTGGPGANVLTF.

The chain couples TRBV30 to TRBJ1-2; D gene ambiguous. Trimming removed 4 bases from V and 6 bases from J, with 18 bases in between. The germline gives CDR1 GTSNPN, CDR2 SVGIG (reference sequence). CDR3 size: 14 residues. CDR3 DNA sequence: TGTGCCTGGAATCCCTGGGCGTTGTCGGATGGCTACACCTTC. This gives the protein CAWNPWALSDGYTF.

The count of this clone is one. V is TRBV11-2 and J is TRBJ2-7; 14 bases are a match to TRBD2. Germline CDR1 reads SGHAT; CDR2 reads FQNNGV. V lost 5 bases, J lost 6 bases, and 15 bases stayed unmatched. The length of the CDR3 is 18 residues. DNA for the CDR3: TGTGCCAGCAGCCCAGGGACTAGCGGGAGAGGATTAGGGACCGAGCAGTACTTC. Translation: CASSPGTSGRGLGTEQYF.

The chain joins TRBV28 to TRBJ1-4; D is undetermined. Trimming shortened V by 2 bases and J by 5 bases, and 6 bases separated the two germline ends. The CDR3 has 13 amino acids. Germline V gene data show CDR1 as MDHEN and CDR2 as SYDVKM. CDR3: CASSLDGNEKLFF. The CDR3 nucleotides read TGTGCCAGCAGTTTAGACGGGAATGAAAAACTGTTTTTT.

This clone was observed once. The CDR3 loop is CASSLEPNNEQFF. DNA of the CDR3: TGTGCCAGCAGCTTGGAGCCTAACAATGAGCAGTTCTTC. This rearrangement joins TRBV5-5 to TRBJ2-1; D uncertain. This CDR3 spans 13 amino acids. CDR1 is SGHKS, CDR2 YYEKEE, per germline (reference sequence). The V and J ends lost 0 bases and 5 bases respectively, with 6 bases between them.

This chain connects TRBV19 to TRBJ1-5; no definite D call. This CDR3 region has 14 residues. V gave up 5 bases and J gave up 5 bases, with 13 bases separating them. CDR1 is LNHDA, CDR2 SQIVND, per germline (reference sequence). The CDR3 coding sequence is TGTGCCAGTAGTCCTTCGGGGAGGGATCAGCCCCAGCATTTT. Translation: CASSPSGRDQPQHF.

The J gene is TRBJ1-1, the V gene TRBV12-2; the D call of TRBD1 is as the table states it, not checked on the DNA. TRBV12-2 is tagged as a pseudogene. CDR3 length equals 14 residues. CDR3 in amino acids: CASRTDRGFTEAFF. In DNA, the CDR3 is TGTGCAAGTCGCACAGACAGGGGTTTCACTGAAGCTTTCTTT.

The genes are TRBV9 and TRBJ2-1; D perhaps matches TRBD1 (5 bases). Germline V CDR1 and CDR2: SGDLS, YYNGEE. Trimming cost V 3 bases and J 2 bases, with 12 bases left between them. This CDR3 is 15 amino acids long. The CDR3 sequence: CASSAQGTAYNEQFF. In DNA form, the CDR3 reads TGTGCCAGCAGCGCTCAGGGTACGGCCTACAATGAGCAGTTCTTC.

This CDR3 is CASSLGLAGGGFGTDTQYF. The CDR3 nucleotides are TGTGCCAGCAGCTTAGGACTAGCGGGAGGGGGATTCGGCACAGATACGCAGTATTTT. This chain connects TRBV7-2 to TRBJ2-3, with 14 positions matching TRBD2. There are 19 residues in the CDR3. After removal of 1 base from V and 1 base from J, the junction contained 7 bases not matched to a gene. The V gene's germline CDR1 is SGHTA and CDR2 FQGNSA. Full variable domain (outside the CDR3, taken from reference TRBV7-2 and TRBJ2-3): GAGVSQSPSNKVTEKGKDVELRCDPISGHTALYWYRQSLGQGLEFLIYFQGNSAPDKSGLPSDRFSAERTGGSVSTLTIQRTQQEDSAVYLCASSLGLAGGGFGTDTQYFGPGTRLTVL.

CDR3: CASSAPAVGGRDTQYF. The CDR3 DNA sequence: TGTGCCAGCAGCGCACCGGCGGTCGGTGGTAGAGATACGCAGTATTTT. The chain recombines TRBV5-4 with TRBJ2-3; no definite D call. The V end was cut by 4 bases, the J end by 5 bases, with 20 bases between. The CDR3 sequence is 16 residues long. Germline V lookup: CDR1 SGHNT, CDR2 YYREEE (reference sequence).

In this sample, this clone turned up a few times. This chain uses TRBV6-2 or TRBV6-3 with TRBJ2-7; 15 nucleotides agree with TRBD2. The CDR3 contains 17 residues. The V segment lost 7 bases and the J segment 2 bases; nucleotides outside the gene matches: 9. CDR1 is MNHEY and CDR2 is SVGEGT in the germline V gene. In DNA form, the CDR3 reads TGTGCCAGCACCCCTGGACTAGCGGGAGGGACCCCCTACGAGCAGTACTTC. It specifies CASTPGLAGGTPYEQYF.

The V gene is TRBV6-5, the J gene TRBJ1-1; TRBD1 matches 9 bases. The germline V gene has CDR1 MNHEY and CDR2 SVGAGI. Trimming took 7 bases from V and 5 from J; bases not matched to a gene: 11. This CDR3 comprises 15 residues. CDR3 nucleotide sequence: TGTGCCAGCACCTTACCGGGACAGGGATTAACTGAAGCTTTCTTT. Residues: CASTLPGQGLTEAFF.

The rearrangement uses TRBV19 and TRBJ2-1; 9 bases align to TRBD2. With 8 bases clipped from V and 9 bases from J, the junction kept 8 bases outside the gene matches. CDR3 size: 13 residues. Germline lookup yields CDR1 LNHDA and CDR2 SQIVND (reference sequence). The CDR3 DNA is TGTGCCAGTCATAGCGGGAGTCGTGGTGAGCAGTTCTTC. This sequence encodes CASHSGSRGEQFF. The full variable domain, with the rest looked up from reference TRBV19 and TRBJ2-1, is DGGITQSPKYLFRKEGQNVTLSCEQNLNHDAMYWYRQDPGQGLRLIYYSQIVNDFQKGDIAEGYSVSREKKESFPLTVTSAQKNPTAFYLCASHSGSRGEQFFGPGTRLTVL.

The chain combines TRBV4-2 with TRBJ2-2, with 7 bases lining up with TRBD1. This CDR3 contains 16 residues. Germline V lookup: CDR1 LGHNA, CDR2 YNFKEQ. V trimming: 6 bases; J trimming: 1 base; junction bases outside the gene matches: 8. For the CDR3, the DNA is TGTGCCAGCAGTCGAACCGGGACAGAGAACACCGGGGAGCTGTTTTTT. Its protein product is CASSRTGTENTGELFF.

This sequence joins TRBV10-3 and TRBJ2-5; D is ambiguous. In germline, CDR1 is ENHRY, CDR2 SYGVKD. This CDR3 spans 13 amino acids. V was clipped by 4 bases and J by 2 bases, with 8 bases between them. CDR3 protein: CAISAPGQETQYF. The CDR3 DNA is TGTGCCATCAGTGCCCCAGGTCAAGAGACCCAGTACTTC.

This rearrangement joins TRBV9 to TRBJ2-5; 8 positions match TRBD2. Germline V CDR1 and CDR2: SGDLS, YYNGEE. Trimming took 0 bases from V and 5 from J; bases not matched to a gene: 12. The CDR3 loop spans 17 amino acids. The CDR3, as DNA: TGTGCCAGCAGCGTAGGGTTGGGGCGGGGGGAGCTTGAGACCCAGTACTTC. It specifies CASSVGLGRGELETQYF.

The chain employs TRBV3-1 (or the pseudogene TRBV3-2) and TRBJ2-1; 10 bases are shared with TRBD2. Trimming at V came to 4 bases and at J to 7 bases, leaving 7 bases not matched to a gene. Germline CDR1 and CDR2: LGHDT and YNNKEL (reference sequence). CDR3 length equals 15 residues. CDR3 sequence reads: CASSPKREGHNEQFF. The CDR3, as DNA: TGTGCCAGCAGCCCAAAGCGGGAGGGCCATAATGAGCAGTTCTTC.

The rearrangement joins TRBV3-1 (or the pseudogene TRBV3-2) to TRBJ2-7; maybe TRBD2 (8 bases). The V and J ends lost 4 bases and 5 bases respectively, with 18 bases between them. The germline V gene has CDR1 LGHDT and CDR2 YNNKEL (reference sequence). CDR3 length: 15 residues. CDR3 in amino acids: CASSLGTGGGHEQYF. The CDR3 DNA sequence: TGTGCCAGCAGCCTCGGGACGGGAGGGGGCCACGAGCAGTACTTC.

This sequence joins TRBV6-2 or TRBV6-3 and TRBJ2-7, with a tentative D call TRBD2 (6 bases). The V end was cut by 0 bases, the J end by 6 bases, with 6 bases between. Germline V gene sequence: CDR1 MNHEY, CDR2 SVGEGT. CDR3 length: 12 amino acids. CDR3 protein: CASSYSGGEQYV. The CDR3 bases are TGTGCCAGCAGTTACTCGGGGGGCGAGCAGTACGTC.

This chain joins TRBV6-6 and TRBJ2-7, with TRBD1 identical over 8 bases. After removal of 5 bases from V and 6 bases from J, the junction contained 9 bases not matched to a gene. Germline CDR1 is MNHNY and CDR2 is SVGAGI (reference sequence). The CDR3 length is 14 residues. CDR3 coding DNA: TGTGCCAGCAGTCAATCGAAAACAGGGGGCGAGCAGTACTTC. It is translated as CASSQSKTGGEQYF.

This sequence joins TRBV6-6 and TRBJ2-3, with D perhaps TRBD1 (5 bases). Between the trimmed V and J ends, which lost 5 bases and 7 bases, there was a span of 7 bases. Germline-derived CDR1 and CDR2 are MNHNY and SVGAGI (reference sequence). The CDR3 has 11 amino acids. The CDR3 protein is CASSGANTQYF. The CDR3 coding sequence is TGTGCCAGCAGTGGGGCGAATACGCAGTATTTT.

This chain links TRBV7-9 with TRBJ2-3, with 8 bases matching TRBD2. Trimming at V came to 11 bases and at J to 2 bases, leaving 9 bases not matched to a gene. Per germline, CDR1 SEHNR and CDR2 FQNEAQ (reference sequence). The CDR3 totals 14 residues. In DNA form, the CDR3 reads TGTGCCGGGAATACGGGACTAGTCACAGATACGCAGTATTTT. This translates into CAGNTGLVTDTQYF.

The CDR3 DNA follows: TGCGCCAGCAGCTTGATGACAGCTCGGGCCAATGAGCAGTTCTTC. It codes for CASSLMTARANEQFF. This chain joins TRBV5-1 and TRBJ2-1; D possibly corresponds to TRBD1 (5 bases). This CDR3 contains 15 residues. The V gene lost 1 base and the J gene lost 6 bases, with 14 bases spanning the gap. Germline V gene sequence: CDR1 SGHRS, CDR2 YFSETQ.